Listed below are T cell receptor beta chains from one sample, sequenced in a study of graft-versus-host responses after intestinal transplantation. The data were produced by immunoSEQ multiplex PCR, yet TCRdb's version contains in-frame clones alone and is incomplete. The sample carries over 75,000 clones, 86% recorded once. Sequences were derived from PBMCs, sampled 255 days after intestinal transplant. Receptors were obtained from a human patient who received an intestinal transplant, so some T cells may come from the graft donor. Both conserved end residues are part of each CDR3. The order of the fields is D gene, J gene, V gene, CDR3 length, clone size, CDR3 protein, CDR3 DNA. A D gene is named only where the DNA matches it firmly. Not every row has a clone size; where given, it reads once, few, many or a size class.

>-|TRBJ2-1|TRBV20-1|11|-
CSASGRNEQFF
TGCAGTGCTAGCGGAAGGAATGAGCAGTTCTTC
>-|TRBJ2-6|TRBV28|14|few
CASRTGSGANVLTF
TGTGCCAGCAGAACAGGGTCTGGGGCCAACGTCCTGACTTTC
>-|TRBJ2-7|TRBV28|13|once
CASSLLRFYEQYF
TGTGCCAGCAGTTTGCTCAGGTTTTACGAGCAGTACTTC
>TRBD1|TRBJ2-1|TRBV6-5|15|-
CASSYPGQGGNEQFF
TGTGCCAGCAGTTACCCCGGACAGGGGGGAAATGAGCAGTTCTTC
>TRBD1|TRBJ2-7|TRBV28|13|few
CASTSGQTYEQYF
TGTGCCAGCACCTCGGGACAGACCTACGAGCAGTACTTC
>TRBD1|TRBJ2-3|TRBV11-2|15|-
CASSARDRDTDTQYF
TGTGCCAGCAGCGCCCGGGACAGGGACACAGATACGCAGTATTTT
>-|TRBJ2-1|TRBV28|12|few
CASSLSMAGQFF
TGTGCCAGCAGTTTATCGATGGCAGGGCAGTTCTTC
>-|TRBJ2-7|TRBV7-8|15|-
CASSLALGGAYEQYF
TGTGCCAGCAGCTTAGCGCTAGGAGGGGCCTACGAGCAGTACTTC
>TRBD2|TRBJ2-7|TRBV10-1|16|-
CASSVRTSGRSYEQYF
TGCGCCAGCAGTGTACGAACTAGCGGGAGATCCTACGAGCAGTACTTC
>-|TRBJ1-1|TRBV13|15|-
CASSLGRAATGEAFF
TGTGCCAGCAGCTTAGGGAGGGCTGCGACCGGTGAAGCTTTCTTT
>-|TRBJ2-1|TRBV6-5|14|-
CASRGLVGGDEQFF
TGTGCCAGCAGAGGACTAGTAGGGGGCGATGAGCAGTTCTTC
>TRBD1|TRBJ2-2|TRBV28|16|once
CASSPGDREGSGELFF
TGTGCCAGCAGTCCAGGGGACAGGGAAGGATCCGGGGAGCTGTTTTTT
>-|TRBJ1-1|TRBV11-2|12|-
CASSFRRTEAFF
TGTGCCAGCAGCTTCCGAAGAACTGAAGCTTTCTTT
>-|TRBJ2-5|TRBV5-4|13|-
CASSLDRLETQYF
TGTGCCAGCAGCCTCGACAGGCTGGAGACCCAGTACTTC
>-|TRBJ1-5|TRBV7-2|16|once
CASSLRGQVSNQPQHF
TGTGCCAGCAGCTTAAGAGGGCAGGTCAGCAATCAGCCCCAGCATTTT
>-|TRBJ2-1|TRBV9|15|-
CASSVSGPPYNEQFF
TGTGCCAGCAGCGTAAGCGGGCCCCCATACAATGAGCAGTTCTTC
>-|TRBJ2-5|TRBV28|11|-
CASSLQETQYF
TGTGCCAGCAGCTTACAAGAGACCCAGTACTTC
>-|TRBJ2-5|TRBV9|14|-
CASPNGGVQETQYF
TGTGCCAGTCCCAACGGGGGCGTCCAGGAGACCCAGTACTTC
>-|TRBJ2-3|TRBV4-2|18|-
CASSSSPLRGEGTDTQYF
TGTGCCAGCAGCTCATCACCCCTTAGAGGGGAGGGCACAGATACGCAGTATTTT
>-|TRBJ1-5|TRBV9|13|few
CASSVGVSQPQHF
TGTGCCAGCAGCGTAGGGGTAAGTCAGCCCCAGCATTTT
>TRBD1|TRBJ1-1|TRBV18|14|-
CASSSRQGATEAFF
TGTGCCAGCTCCTCTCGACAGGGGGCGACTGAAGCTTTCTTT
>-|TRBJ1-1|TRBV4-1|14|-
CASSEQGGNTEAFF
TGCGCCAGCAGCGAACAGGGCGGGAACACTGAAGCTTTCTTT
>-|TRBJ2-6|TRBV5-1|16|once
CASSLAAGSGANVLTF
TGCGCCAGCAGCTTGGCCGCTGGGTCCGGGGCCAACGTCCTGACTTTC
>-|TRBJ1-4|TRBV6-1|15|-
CASSAQASPNEKLFF
TGTGCCAGCAGTGCCCAGGCTTCTCCTAATGAAAAACTGTTTTTT
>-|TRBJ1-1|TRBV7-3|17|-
CASSLRGGQRFNTEAFF
TGTGCCAGCAGCCTTCGCGGGGGGCAAAGATTTAACACTGAAGCTTTCTTT